This entry concerns a single TCR beta chain. From germline, CDR1 is KGHSH and CDR2 LQKENI. Trimming stripped 0 bases from V and 5 bases from J, with 8 bases between. The CDR3 totals 14 residues. This entry comes from a study of pediatric ulcerative colitis. Method: immunoSEQ multiplex PCR; TCRdb's copy keeps in-frame clones and lacks some. The sample carries approximately 6,300 clones, approximately 89% recorded once. The sample taken for sequencing was blood. This sequence originates from a girl aged 10-17 years who was a control in a study of pediatric ulcerative colitis. The chain couples TRBV18 to TRBJ1-5, with D perhaps matching TRBD1 (6 bases). DNA for the CDR3: TGTGCCAGCTCACCACCGGAGGGGGATCAGCCCCAGCATTTT. Amino acid sequence: CASSPPEGDQPQHF.